This entry describes one TCR beta chain. This entry comes from a study of blood T cell repertoires in COVID-19. For the study at large: In each case, the material was cDNA or gDNA derived from T cells, B-cell-depleted T cells, or PBMCs.

Exposed participants encountered a COVID-19 case during the 2 weeks preceding study entry. Original processing notes: Reference gene primer amplification gave estimated nucleated cell counts. Sequencing was performed with immunoSEQ multiplex PCR; in TCRdb, only in-frame clones are kept and a portion is missing. V and J calls and clone size come straight from that table; D and trimming were deduced from the DNA. The table lists some 190,000 clones, nearly 80% of them singletons. The sequence came from a man aged 55-75 years who had been exposed to COVID-19. The specimen was PBMCs or T cells enriched from blood (not recorded which).

Here the CDR3 reads CASSDRGRAEKLFF. The DNA for the CDR3 is TGTGCCAGCAGCGACCGAGGGAGGGCTGAAAAACTGTTTTTT. The rearrangement uses TRBV9 and TRBJ1-4, with D uncertain. The CDR3 spans 14 residues. V lost 3 bases and J lost 7, with 13 bases in between. Germline V lookup: CDR1 SGDLS, CDR2 YYNGEE. The complete variable domain, with remaining parts taken from reference TRBV9 and TRBJ1-4, reads DSGVTQTPKHLITATGQRVTLRCSPRSGDLSVYWYQQSLDQGLQFLIQYYNGEERAKGNILERFSAQQFPDLHSELNLSSLELGDSALYFCASSDRGRAEKLFFGSGTQLSVL.